The entry below describes one T cell receptor (beta chain). The germline V gene encodes CDR1 SGDLS and CDR2 YYNGEE. J gave up 5 bases and V 3 bases, and 15 bases lay outside the gene matches. This CDR3 has 18 amino acids. The method was immunoSEQ multiplex PCR; TCRdb's version includes in-frame clones alone and lacks a portion of them. The sample carries some 150,000 clones, roughly 80% recorded once. This sample is part of a study of blood T cell repertoires in COVID-19. Study context: Material from acute and convalescent COVID-19 was sourced from the United States, Italy and Spain. The analysed material was cDNA or gDNA that came from T cells, B-cell-depleted T cells, or PBMCs.

Specimen: peripheral blood. The sequence derives from a woman aged 40-49 years with active or convalescent COVID-19. The chain has TRBV9 and TRBJ2-3, with 10 positions matching TRBD2. CDR3 coding DNA: TGTGCCAGCAGCGCCCCTAGCGGGAGAATTCCGGTAGGAGATACGCAGTATTTT. This codes for CASSAPSGRIPVGDTQYF.